The T cell receptor beta chain described here comes from a study of PD-L1 blockade in urothelial cancer. Study-wide background: Male sex and bladder-origin urothelial cancer characterized about 85% of the roughly 29 patients. The authors examined blood 3 weeks (second dose) and 6 weeks after treatment start.

The CDR3 has 15 residues. CDR1 is SGHNT, CDR2 YENEEA, per germline. The V segment lost 2 bases and the J segment 2 bases; nucleotides outside the gene matches: 6. As to time point: pretreatment peripheral blood. Findings of the study overall: Enhanced expansion of tumor-associated blood clones at 3 weeks characterized durable-benefit patients.

Only in-frame clones appear in the TCRdb table, and some are missing; sequencing was by immunoSEQ multiplex PCR. The table shows tens of thousands of clones, with over 80% occurring only once. On this clone itself: Its cognate antigen is unknown.

This chain connects TRBV11-3 to TRBJ2-7; 7 bases are a match to TRBD2. Sequenced material: PBMCs, taken around atezolizumab (anti-PD-L1) treatment. This receptor was identified in a woman in her 70s with urothelial cancer. CDR3 amino acids: CASSLSASGAYEQYF. Written as DNA, the CDR3 is TGTGCCAGCAGCTTATCGGCTAGCGGAGCCTACGAGCAGTACTTC.